Listed below are T cell receptor beta chains from one sample, sequenced in a study of blood T cell repertoires in COVID-19. The protocol was immunoSEQ multiplex PCR, while the TCRdb copy is restricted to in-frame clones and leaves out a portion. Counted here are some 250,000 clones, under 85% occurring once; the ten biggest clones make up 1.9%. The specimen sequenced was peripheral blood. The receptors were gathered from a man aged 30-40 years who had recovered from COVID-19. Both conserved end residues are part of each CDR3. D genes are given only for firm matches. Only some rows state a clone size, as once, few, many or a class for expanded clones.

v_call	j_call	d_call	clone_size	cdr3_aa	cdr3_nt
TRBV27	TRBJ1-1	.	.	CASSLGPEGEAFF	TGTGCCAGCAGTTTGGGTCCTGAGGGTGAAGCTTTCTTT
TRBV19	TRBJ1-4	.	.	CASGGSGEKLFF	TGTGCCAGCGGGGGGTCAGGTGAAAAACTGTTTTTT
TRBV19	TRBJ1-4	.	.	CASSSGQLATNEKLFF	TGTGCCAGTAGTTCCGGACAGCTTGCAACTAATGAAAAACTGTTTTTT
TRBV14	TRBJ2-5	.	.	CASSQVSSETQYF	TGTGCCAGCAGCCAAGTTTCTTCGGAGACCCAGTACTTC
TRBV12-5	TRBJ1-2	.	.	CASGLGAGANYGYTF	TGTGCTAGTGGTTTGGGTGCTGGGGCAAACTATGGCTACACCTTC
TRBV4-1	TRBJ2-2	TRBD1	.	CASSRYRGSGTGELFF	TGCGCCAGCAGCCGATACAGGGGTTCGGGCACCGGGGAGCTGTTTTTT
TRBV11-2	TRBJ2-1	TRBD1	.	CASSPMQTGGNEQFF	TGTGCCAGCAGCCCTATGCAGACAGGGGGCAATGAGCAGTTCTTC
TRBV7-3	TRBJ2-1	TRBD2	once	CASSPGTSGGIYNEQFF	TGTGCCAGCAGCCCGGGGACTAGCGGGGGGATTTACAATGAGCAGTTCTTC
TRBV4-1	TRBJ2-2	TRBD1	.	CASSHPRQGANTGELFF	TGCGCCAGCAGCCACCCCCGACAGGGGGCGAACACCGGGGAGCTGTTTTTT
TRBV5-5	TRBJ2-1	TRBD1	.	CASSLSPGQGNEQFF	TGTGCCAGCAGCTTATCGCCGGGACAGGGCAATGAGCAGTTCTTC
TRBV7-8	TRBJ2-1	.	.	CASSQGYYNEQFF	TGTGCCAGCAGCCAGGGGTACTACAATGAGCAGTTCTTC
TRBV6-5	TRBJ1-6	.	few	CASEGQLNSPLHF	TGTGCCAGCGAAGGACAGCTTAATTCACCCCTCCACTTT
TRBV28	TRBJ1-2	TRBD1	.	CASRPGQGAYGYTF	TGTGCCAGCAGGCCGGGGCAGGGGGCCTATGGCTACACCTTC
TRBV5-4	TRBJ1-1	.	.	CASSLDQSGNTEAFF	TGTGCCAGCAGCTTGGATCAGTCAGGGAACACTGAAGCTTTCTTT
TRBV18	TRBJ1-1	TRBD1	.	CASTWDRGSPNTEAFF	TGTGCCAGCACGTGGGACAGGGGATCCCCGAACACTGAAGCTTTCTTT